These 8 T cell receptor beta chains share one sample of origin, sequenced in a study of T cell repertoires in cytomegalovirus infection. TCRdb reprocessed the reads with MiXCR, giving one entry per CDR3 protein. This sample carries around 530,000 distinct CDR3 sequences, more than 15% of them seen once, and the ten largest clones take around 25%. The sample consisted of CD8+ T cells from PBMCs. The receptors stem from a human donor in good health (CMV status not recorded). Some clones in this sample may be carry-over from other donors' samples.

The count of this clonotype is one. The gene calls are TRBV13 and TRBJ2-7; 12 nucleotides align to TRBD2. V gave up 5 bases and J gave up 2 bases; unmatched junction bases: 7. The CDR3 loop spans 16 amino acids. Germline lookup yields CDR1 PRHDT and CDR2 FYEKMQ (reference sequence). The CDR3 loop is CASSPRTSGIPYEQYF. The CDR3 DNA reads TGTGCCAGCAGCCCCCGGACTAGCGGGATCCCCTACGAGCAGTACTTC.

In regard to this clonotype: A read error likely explains this, since a far larger clone differs by one base. Because the CDR3 is missing its conserved closing phenylalanine or tryptophan, this is likely a read error. J is TRBJ2-7 and V is TRBV11-2; TRBD2 agrees at 10 bases. The CDR3 extends over 16 amino acids. After removal of 1 base from V and 0 bases from J, the junction contained 3 bases not matched to a gene. Germline loops: CDR1 SGHAT, CDR2 FQNNGV. DNA of the CDR3: TGTGCCAGCAGCTTAGGTCTAGCGGGAGCCTCCTACGAGCAGTACTTA. Protein: CASSLGLAGASYEQYL.

This clonotype has just a few counts. CDR3 coding DNA: TGTGCCAGCAGCTTTCCCCCCGGACAGCCCGAATTTGGCTACACCTTC. Protein sequence: CASSFPPGQPEFGYTF. V is TRBV11-2 and J is TRBJ1-2; D perhaps matches TRBD1 (6 bases). The germline V and J ends were trimmed by 3 bases and 7 bases, with 21 bases remaining between them. The CDR3 contains 16 residues. CDR1 is SGHAT and CDR2 is FQNNGV in the germline V gene.

This clonotype occurred many times. CDR3 coding DNA: TGTGCCAGCAGACGCGCGTCAGGGGCGGGAAACACTGAAGCTTTCTTT. This codes for CASRRASGAGNTEAFF. V gene TRBV11-1 combines with J gene TRBJ1-1; TRBD1 is a possible D gene (6 bases). The V and J ends lost 6 bases and 2 bases respectively, with 19 bases between them. CDR3 length: 16 residues. CDR1 and CDR2 (germline): SGHAT, FQDESV (reference sequence).

This chain uses TRBV24-1 with TRBJ2-5; 13 bases agree with TRBD2. The trim removed 5 bases at V and 1 base at J, leaving 12 bases unmatched. CDR1 and CDR2 from the germline V gene are KGHDR and SFDVKD. The CDR3 spans 19 residues. The CDR3 nucleotides are TGTGCCACCAGTGGGCATGGACTAGCGGGAGAGGGTGTCCAAGAGACCCAGTACTTC. Protein sequence: CATSGHGLAGEGVQETQYF.

The chain recombines TRBV28 with TRBJ2-3; TRBD1 aligns across 8 bases. This CDR3 has 15 residues. J was trimmed by 2 bases and V by 7 bases; bases with no gene match: 8. The germline V gene encodes CDR1 MDHEN and CDR2 SYDVKM. The CDR3 DNA follows: TGTGCCAGCACCCCCGGGACAGGACTCACAGATACGCAGTATTTT. Protein product: CASTPGTGLTDTQYF.

V and J are TRBV20-1 and TRBJ1-2, with D maybe TRBD1 (6 bases). Trimming cost V 0 bases and J 4 bases, with 21 bases left between them. The CDR3 is 17 residues long. The germline V gene encodes CDR1 DFQATT and CDR2 SNEGSKA (reference sequence). CDR3 loop: CSARDRSGRGGTYGYTF. Here the CDR3 DNA reads TGCAGTGCTAGAGATAGGTCTGGCAGGGGAGGTACCTATGGCTACACCTTC.

The chain couples TRBV4-1 to TRBJ2-2; D is uncertain. The CDR3 is made up of 15 amino acids. Germline CDR1 is MGHRA and CDR2 is YSYEKL. Between the trimmed V and J ends, which lost 0 bases and 4 bases, there was a span of 9 bases. In nucleotides, the CDR3 is TGCGCCAGCAGCCAAGAGCCTCAACTCACCGGGGAGCTGTTTTTT. Amino acids: CASSQEPQLTGELFF.